This T cell receptor beta chain emerged from a study of cytomegalovirus exposure and HLA in healthy donors. The study's findings and limits: In an earlier analysis, in approximately 570 donors, most V segments appeared productive either ~90% or ~30% of the time. The authors judged a highly shared variant cluster likely a sequencing artifact.

Per the germline V gene, CDR1 is MNHNS and CDR2 is SASEGT. The CDR3 covers 15 residues. V shed 2 bases and J shed 9 bases, with 17 bases lying between them. 13 Jbeta primers and 60 Vbeta primers were used for the PCR. Profiled with immunoSEQ multiplex PCR; TCRdb holds only in-frame clones, not every one. The sample lists about 140,000 clones, roughly four fifths occurring once. This clone was recorded a few times. The target antigen is unknown. The chain joins TRBV6-1 to TRBJ1-3; tentatively, D is TRBD1 (6 bases). Sequencing was done on a sample of PBMCs. This sequence originates from a woman between 40 and 50 years old in good health and CMV-seronegative. The CDR3 sequence is CASSERDTRPTTIYF. The DNA of the CDR3 is TGTGCCAGCAGTGAACGGGACACACGCCCGACCACCATATATTTT.